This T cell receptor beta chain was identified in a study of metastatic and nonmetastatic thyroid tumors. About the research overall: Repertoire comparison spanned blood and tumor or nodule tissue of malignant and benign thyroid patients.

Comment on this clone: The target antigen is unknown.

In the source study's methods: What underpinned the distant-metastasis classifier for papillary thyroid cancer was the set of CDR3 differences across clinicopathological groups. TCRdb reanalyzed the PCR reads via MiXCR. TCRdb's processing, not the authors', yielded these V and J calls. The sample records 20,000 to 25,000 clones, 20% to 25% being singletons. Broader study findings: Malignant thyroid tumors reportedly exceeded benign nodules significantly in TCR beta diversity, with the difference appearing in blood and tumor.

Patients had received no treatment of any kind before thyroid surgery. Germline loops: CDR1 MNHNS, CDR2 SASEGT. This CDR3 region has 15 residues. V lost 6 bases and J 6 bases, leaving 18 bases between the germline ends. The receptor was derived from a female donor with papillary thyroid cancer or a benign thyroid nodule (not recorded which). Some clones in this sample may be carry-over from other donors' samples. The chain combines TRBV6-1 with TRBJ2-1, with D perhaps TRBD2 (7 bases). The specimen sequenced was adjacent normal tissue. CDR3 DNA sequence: TGTGCCAGCAGCTGGGGGCAGGGAGGGGGCAATGAGCAGTTCTTC. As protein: CASSWGQGGGNEQFF.